The 27 T cell receptor beta chains below were found in one sample sequenced in a study of spatial heterogeneity in lung cancer. TCRdb reprocessed the 5' RACE reads via MiXCR and lists one record per CDR3 protein. Of about 21,000 distinct CDR3 sequences in the sample, roughly 4.5% were seen once. Time point meaning: sample taken at primary tumor resection. The specimen was PBMCs, collected at surgery. The receptors derive from a male donor with early-stage non-small cell lung cancer.

This clonotype is medium-sized (0.01 to 0.1%) within its sample. The chain is built from TRBV28 and TRBJ2-7, with TRBD1 matching over 9 bases. The CDR3 has 15 amino acids. V gave up 5 bases and J gave up 2 bases; unmatched junction bases: 7. Germline CDR1 and CDR2: MDHEN and SYDVKM. CDR3 DNA: TGTGCCAGCAGTCAAACGACAGGGGGGACCTACGAGCAGTACTTC. Translating it yields CASSQTTGGTYEQYF.

This clonotype was counted many times. This chain uses TRBV20-1 with TRBJ2-1; 7 bases agree with TRBD2. J lost 12 bases, V lost 5 bases, and 10 bases had no gene match. The CDR3 length is 12 residues. CDR1 and CDR2 from the germline V gene are DFQATT and SNEGSKA (reference sequence). CDR3 amino acids: CSAAPTSLGQFF. CDR3 bases: TGCAGTGCTGCACCGACTAGCCTAGGGCAGTTCTTC.

Relative to its sample, this clonotype is medium-sized. This chain's CDR3 is CASSPGDPYEQYF. The CDR3 bases are TGTGCCAGCAGCCCCGGGGACCCATACGAGCAGTACTTC. V is TRBV9 and J is TRBJ2-7; either TRBD1 or TRBD2 may supply D (5 bases each). The CDR3 sequence is 13 residues long. Germline CDR1 is SGDLS and CDR2 is YYNGEE. The V gene lost 4 bases and the J gene lost 4 bases, with 12 bases spanning the gap.

Many counts were recorded for this clonotype. The gene calls are TRBV6-6 and TRBJ2-5, with 11 bases fitting TRBD2. Germline CDR1 and CDR2: MNHNY and SVGAGI (reference sequence). V lost 7 bases, J lost 2 bases, and 15 bases stayed unmatched. The CDR3 has 18 amino acids. CDR3 sequence: CASIHRRVAGGGQETQYF. The CDR3 coding sequence is TGTGCCAGCATCCACCGGAGGGTAGCGGGAGGGGGACAAGAGACCCAGTACTTC.

There are many counts of this clonotype. V usage is TRBV10-3 and J usage is TRBJ2-2, with 10 bases that match TRBD1. V gave up 8 bases and J gave up 6 bases; unmatched junction bases: 15. In germline, CDR1 is ENHRY, CDR2 SYGVKD. This CDR3 is built from 17 residues. The CDR3 protein is CAIGGSSGDRGSGELFF. CDR3 in DNA: TGTGCCATCGGGGGCTCCTCCGGGGACAGGGGATCCGGGGAGCTGTTTTTT.

This clonotype has a count of ten or more. The rearrangement links TRBV4-1 to TRBJ2-5; 15 nucleotides match TRBD2. Germline assignment: CDR1 MGHRA and CDR2 YSYEKL. The CDR3 length is 16 residues. J gave up 4 bases and V 3 bases, and 3 bases lay outside the gene matches. CDR3 DNA sequence: TGCGCCAGCAGCCAGGGACTAGCGGGAGGTGCAGAGACCCAGTACTTC. Protein sequence: CASSQGLAGGAETQYF.

The V and J genes are TRBV7-2 and TRBJ2-3, with D uncertain. The germline CDR1 and CDR2 sequences are SGHTA and FQGNSA. The CDR3 loop spans 13 amino acids. Trimming removed 5 bases at V and 4 bases at J, with 10 bases between. The CDR3 nucleotides are TGTGCCAGCAGCCTTAGAAACTCAGATACGCAGTATTTT. Translating it yields CASSLRNSDTQYF. The full variable domain, rest sourced from reference TRBV7-2 and TRBJ2-3, is GAGVSQSPSNKVTEKGKDVELRCDPISGHTALYWYRQSLGQGLEFLIYFQGNSAPDKSGLPSDRFSAERTGGSVSTLTIQRTQQEDSAVYLCASSLRNSDTQYFGPGTRLTVL.

At least ten counts were recorded for this clonotype. The chain has TRBV5-1 and TRBJ2-2; TRBD1 agrees at 8 bases. The CDR3 sequence is 16 residues long. From germline, CDR1 is SGHRS and CDR2 YFSETQ. V dropped 4 bases and J dropped 5; count of bases not matched to a gene: 10. The CDR3 DNA reads as TGCGCCAGCAGCCGCCGGACAGGGACTGTAACCGGGGAGCTGTTTTTT. It translates to CASSRRTGTVTGELFF.

This clonotype was counted a few times. This chain links TRBV25-1 with TRBJ1-1, with 10 bases fitting TRBD1. The CDR3 loop spans 13 amino acids. The junction had 6 bases not matched to a gene; V was cut back by 8 bases and J by 6 bases. Germline CDR1 and CDR2: MGHDK and SYGVNS. CDR3 bases: TGTGCCAGCTGGAAGGGACAGGGGTCTGAAGCTTTCTTT. Its protein product is CASWKGQGSEAFF.

This clonotype has ten or more counts. The chain is built from TRBV9 and TRBJ2-2; D is uncertain. From germline, CDR1 is SGDLS and CDR2 YYNGEE. This CDR3 comprises 15 residues. V was clipped by 0 bases and J by 0 bases, with 6 bases between them. CDR3 amino acids: CASSVADPNTGELFF. The CDR3 coding sequence is TGTGCCAGCAGCGTAGCGGATCCGAACACCGGGGAGCTGTTTTTT.

This clonotype has at least ten counts. V and J are TRBV6-5 and TRBJ1-1; TRBD1 matches 8 bases. With V trimmed by 4 bases and J by 2 bases, 6 bases remained unmatched. CDR3 length: 15 residues. In germline, CDR1 is MNHEY, CDR2 SVGAGI. The CDR3 nucleotides read TGTGCCAGCAGTTCAGGGGGCGCGGACAACACTGAAGCTTTCTTT. Translating it yields CASSSGGADNTEAFF.

This clonotype was picked up many times. V usage is TRBV29-1 and J usage is TRBJ2-5; 7 nucleotides agree with TRBD1. V shed 8 bases, J shed 3 bases, and the junction held 9 bases outside the gene matches. The CDR3 contains 13 residues. Per germline, CDR1 SQVTM and CDR2 ANQGSEA. The CDR3: CSSTRGSEETQYF. The DNA for the CDR3 is TGCAGCTCGACCAGGGGGTCGGAAGAGACCCAGTACTTC.

The table lists this clonotype with many counts. The genes are TRBV7-9 and TRBJ1-1, with D tentatively TRBD1 (6 bases). V gave up 5 bases and J gave up 2 bases, with 12 bases separating them. CDR3 length: 14 residues. Germline values: CDR1 SEHNR, CDR2 FQNEAQ (reference sequence). The CDR3 spells CASSQKGHNTEAFF. The CDR3 DNA follows: TGTGCCAGCAGCCAAAAGGGACACAACACTGAAGCTTTCTTT.

Many counts were recorded for this clonotype. J is TRBJ1-4 and V is TRBV7-2; 9 positions agree with TRBD1. Germline-derived CDR1 and CDR2 are SGHTA and FQGNSA. This CDR3 has 14 amino acids. J lost 3 bases, V lost 6 bases, and 2 bases had no gene match. CDR3: CASRTGGSNEKLFF. The CDR3, as DNA: TGTGCCAGCAGGACAGGGGGGTCTAATGAAAAACTGTTTTTT.

This clonotype was counted many times. The chain employs TRBV9 and TRBJ2-5; D is uncertain. CDR3 length equals 13 residues. From germline, CDR1 is SGDLS and CDR2 YYNGEE. Deletions cut 4 bases from V and 1 base from J, with 8 bases between. The CDR3 DNA is TGTGCCAGCAGCCAGCACAGCCAAGAGACCCAGTACTTC. This codes for CASSQHSQETQYF.

The V call is TRBV6-1, the J call TRBJ1-5, with D perhaps matching TRBD1 (6 bases). This CDR3 region has 16 residues. Germline V gene sequence: CDR1 MNHNS, CDR2 SASEGT. V shed 7 bases and J shed 6 bases, with 22 bases lying between them. CDR3 in DNA: TGTGCCAGCACCCCCTCGGAGCGGGGGGCTAGTCAGCCCCAGCATTTT. This codes for CASTPSERGASQPQHF.

The sample holds many counts of this clonotype. J is TRBJ2-2 and V is TRBV28; no reliable D call. The CDR3 has 12 residues. V gave up 3 bases and J gave up 4 bases, with 3 bases separating them. CDR1 MDHEN and CDR2 SYDVKM come from the germline V gene. The CDR3 region is CASSFGTGELFF. DNA of the CDR3: TGTGCCAGCAGTTTCGGCACCGGGGAGCTGTTTTTT.

This clonotype was detected ten times or more. V is TRBV3-1 and J is TRBJ2-1; TRBD1 matches 11 bases. This CDR3 has 16 amino acids. Trimming at V came to 4 bases and at J to 2 bases, leaving 4 bases not matched to a gene. Germline V CDR1 and CDR2: LGHDT, YNNKEL (reference sequence). Written as DNA, the CDR3 is TGTGCCAGCAGCCCTGGACAGGGGGCTACCTACAATGAGCAGTTCTTC. Protein sequence: CASSPGQGATYNEQFF.

This clonotype occurred many times. This chain links TRBV28 with TRBJ2-1; 8 bases fit TRBD1. The junction had 13 bases not matched to a gene; V was cut back by 2 bases and J by 4 bases. CDR3 length: 18 amino acids. Germline loops: CDR1 MDHEN, CDR2 SYDVKM. The CDR3 protein is CASSLLDTGTGLYNEQFF. CDR3 in DNA: TGTGCCAGCAGTTTACTAGACACCGGGACAGGTTTATACAATGAGCAGTTCTTC.

This clonotype was detected many times. The V gene is TRBV20-1, the J gene TRBJ1-5; TRBD1 might be the D (5 bases). In germline, CDR1 is DFQATT, CDR2 SNEGSKA (reference sequence). Trimming stripped 6 bases from V and 2 bases from J, with 14 bases between. This CDR3 is 14 amino acids long. CDR3 loop: CSALRGGGNQPQHF. CDR3 nucleotides: TGCAGTGCCTTAAGGGGTGGTGGCAATCAGCCCCAGCATTTT.

V gene TRBV20-1 combines with J gene TRBJ2-7, with TRBD2 matching 10 bases. The CDR3 extends over 18 amino acids. Trimming removed 0 bases from V and 6 bases from J; junction bases left unmatched: 17. Germline CDR1 DFQATT, CDR2 SNEGSKA (reference sequence). Here the CDR3 reads CSARDWASGSSGLAEQYF. As DNA, the CDR3 is TGCAGTGCTAGAGATTGGGCTAGCGGGAGTAGCGGGTTAGCCGAGCAGTACTTC.

This clonotype was picked up a small number of times. A much bigger clone sits one base away, suggesting this may be a read error. The chain carries TRBV28 and TRBJ2-7; perhaps D is TRBD1 or TRBD2 (5 bases each). With 3 bases removed from V and 3 bases from J, the gap between germline ends came to 6 bases. Germline values: CDR1 MDHEN, CDR2 SYDVKM. This CDR3 is built from 12 residues. CDR3 coding DNA: TGTGCCAGCAGTTTGGGGGACTACGAGCAGTACTTC. Protein sequence: CASSLGDYEQYF. Complete variable domain (other parts from reference TRBV28 and TRBJ2-7): DVKVTQSSRYLVKRTGEKVFLECVQDMDHENMFWYRQDPGLGLRLIYFSYDVKMKEKGDIPEGYSVSREKKERFSLILESASTNQTSMYLCASSLGDYEQYFGPGTRLTVT.

This clonotype has a count of ten or more. The chain uses TRBV19 and TRBJ2-1; the match to TRBD2 covers 8 bases. The trim removed 7 bases at V and 2 bases at J, leaving 10 bases unmatched. Germline V CDR1 and CDR2: LNHDA, SQIVND (reference sequence). The CDR3 covers 16 residues. CDR3 sequence (DNA): TGTGCCAGTACCATTGGACTAGCAGTTACCTACAATGAGCAGTTCTTC. It specifies CASTIGLAVTYNEQFF.

This clonotype has ten or more counts. This sequence joins TRBV12-3 or TRBV12-4 and TRBJ2-7; TRBD1 or TRBD2 may be the D gene (5 bases each). The CDR3 contains 14 residues. The V and J ends lost 4 bases and 5 bases respectively, with 15 bases between them. Here the CDR3 DNA reads TGTGCCAGCAGTTGGGGGACCTATTCAAACGAGCAGTACTTC. Translated: CASSWGTYSNEQYF.

Only a few counts were recorded for this clonotype. This CDR3 reads CASSLVQPPNYGYTF. The CDR3 DNA reads TGTGCCAGCAGTTTGGTACAGCCACCTAACTATGGCTACACCTTC. The V call is TRBV27, the J call TRBJ1-2; the D is unclear. The CDR3 runs 15 residues. V was pared by 3 bases and J by 0 bases, with 11 bases between. The germline V gene has CDR1 MNHEY and CDR2 SMNVEV (reference sequence).

This clonotype was detected many times. The chain joins TRBV20-1 to TRBJ1-4, with D perhaps matching TRBD1 (6 bases). The CDR3 is made up of 13 amino acids. The V and J ends lost 5 bases and 8 bases respectively, with 15 bases between them. Looked up from germline, CDR1 is DFQATT and CDR2 is SNEGSKA (reference sequence). CDR3 amino acids: CSAHSGVVEKLFF. CDR3 nucleotides: TGCAGTGCTCACTCAGGGGTTGTAGAAAAACTGTTTTTT.

This clonotype was recorded at least ten times. The chain recombines TRBV2 with TRBJ1-4, with D unclear. The CDR3 runs to 14 residues. V was shortened by 4 bases and J by 0 bases, with 6 bases between the two germline ends. The germline V gene encodes CDR1 SNHLY and CDR2 FYNNEI. CDR3: CASSGQTTNEKLFF. The CDR3 DNA reads as TGTGCCAGCAGTGGGCAAACAACTAATGAAAAACTGTTTTTT.